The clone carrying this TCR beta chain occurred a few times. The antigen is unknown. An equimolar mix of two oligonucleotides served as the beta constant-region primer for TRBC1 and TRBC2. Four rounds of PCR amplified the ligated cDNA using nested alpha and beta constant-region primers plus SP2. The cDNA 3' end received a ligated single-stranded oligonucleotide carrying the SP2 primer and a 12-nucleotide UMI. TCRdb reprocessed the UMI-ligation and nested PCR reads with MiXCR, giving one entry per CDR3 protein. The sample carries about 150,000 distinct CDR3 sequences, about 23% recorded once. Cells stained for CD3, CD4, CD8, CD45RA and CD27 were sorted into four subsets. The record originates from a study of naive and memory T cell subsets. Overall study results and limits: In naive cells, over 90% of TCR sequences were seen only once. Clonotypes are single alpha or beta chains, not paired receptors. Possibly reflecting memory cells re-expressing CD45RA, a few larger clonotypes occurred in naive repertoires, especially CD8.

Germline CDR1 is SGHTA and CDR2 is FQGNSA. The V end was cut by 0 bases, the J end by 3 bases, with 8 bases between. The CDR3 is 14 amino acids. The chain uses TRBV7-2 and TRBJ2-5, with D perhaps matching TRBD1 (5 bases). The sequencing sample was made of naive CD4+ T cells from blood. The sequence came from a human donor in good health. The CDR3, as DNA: TGTGCCAGCAGCTTAGCCGTGACAGAAGAGACCCAGTACTTC. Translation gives CASSLAVTEETQYF.